Listed here are 13 T cell receptor beta chains from one sample, sequenced in a study of T cell repertoires in cytomegalovirus infection. A single record per CDR3 protein comes from TCRdb applying MiXCR to the reads. The sample consists of just under 550,000 distinct CDR3 sequences, 26% of them appearing once. Sequencing was done on a sample of PBMCs. These receptors all stem from a human donor in good health (CMV status not recorded). Some clones in this sample may be carry-over from other donors' samples.

This clonotype was recorded at least ten times. The V call is TRBV28, the J call TRBJ1-1; D perhaps matches TRBD1 (5 bases). The CDR3 loop spans 16 amino acids. The V gene's germline CDR1 is MDHEN and CDR2 SYDVKM. Trimming removed 5 bases at V and 6 bases at J, with 22 bases between. CDR3 residues: CASSLDFQGGFAEAFF. CDR3 DNA: TGTGCCAGCAGTCTAGATTTCCAGGGTGGTTTTGCTGAAGCTTTCTTT.

This clonotype was recorded at least ten times. V is TRBV7-3 and J is TRBJ2-1; D possibly corresponds to TRBD1 (5 bases). V was cut by 5 bases and J by 9 bases, with 17 bases left in between. Germline-derived CDR1 and CDR2 are SGHTA and FQGTGA. The length of the CDR3 is 14 residues. CDR3 sequence (DNA): TGTGCCAGCAGCGACAGTGTAGGGATCGGTGAGCAGTTCTTC. It codes for CASSDSVGIGEQFF.

The genes are TRBV10-2 and TRBJ1-1; D call uncertain. CDR3 length: 14 amino acids. The ends were cut back, 3 bases at V and 3 bases at J, with 11 bases in the middle. Germline V gene sequence: CDR1 WSHSY, CDR2 SAAADI. The CDR3 region is CASSDIEEDTEAFF. The CDR3 DNA is TGCGCCAGCAGTGACATAGAGGAGGACACTGAAGCTTTCTTT.

This clonotype was detected only a few times. The chain links TRBV11-1 to TRBJ1-1; D possibly corresponds to TRBD1 (5 bases). CDR1 is SGHAT, CDR2 FQDESV, per germline (reference sequence). Trimming took 5 bases from V and 6 from J, leaving 19 bases between them. The CDR3 consists of 15 residues. The CDR3 region has the DNA TGTGCCAGCAGCCCTAGCCTACCAGGGTTCCCTGAAGCTTTCTTT. Protein sequence: CASSPSLPGFPEAFF.

This clonotype was recorded at least ten times. This sequence joins TRBV27 and TRBJ1-5, with D possibly TRBD1 on 6 matching bases. The CDR3 contains 15 residues. Germline V lookup: CDR1 MNHEY, CDR2 SMNVEV (reference sequence). Trimming stripped 6 bases from V and 0 bases from J, with 12 bases between. The CDR3 is CASSPQGYSNQPQHF. CDR3 sequence (DNA): TGTGCCAGCAGCCCCCAGGGGTATAGCAATCAGCCCCAGCATTTT.

Only a few counts were recorded for this clonotype. The chain carries TRBV11-2 and TRBJ1-2; perhaps TRBD1 as D (5 bases). Trimming shortened V by 6 bases and J by 0 bases, and 17 bases separated the two germline ends. This CDR3 is built from 16 residues. Germline V lookup: CDR1 SGHAT, CDR2 FQNNGV. CDR3 residues: CASRRIRGPPNYGYTF. CDR3 coding DNA: TGTGCCAGCAGACGAATTAGGGGACCTCCTAACTATGGCTACACCTTC.

This sequence joins TRBV11-2 and TRBJ2-1; D gene unclear. The germline V gene encodes CDR1 SGHAT and CDR2 FQNNGV. Trimming took 5 bases from V and 0 from J, leaving 11 bases between them. There are 15 residues in the CDR3. As DNA, the CDR3 is TGTGCCAGCAGCCGCAGTGTTAGCTCCTACAATGAGCAGTTCTTC. It codes for CASSRSVSSYNEQFF.

Only one count was recorded for this clonotype. This chain joins TRBV12-3 or TRBV12-4 and TRBJ1-5, with TRBD1 as a possible D gene (5 bases). CDR3 size: 15 residues. The V end lost 2 bases, the J end lost 3 bases, and 11 bases lay between the germline ends. The CDR3 DNA reads as TGTGCCAGCAGTTTACCGGGGCGGGTCAATCAGCCCCAGCATTTT. Its protein product is CASSLPGRVNQPQHF.

This rearrangement joins TRBV7-2 to TRBJ2-1; TRBD2 agrees at 11 bases. Germline CDR1 reads SGHTA; CDR2 reads FQGNSA. This CDR3 has 19 residues. V dropped 0 bases and J dropped 5; count of bases not matched to a gene: 12. The CDR3 region is CASSLALAGGPSPHNEQFF. The CDR3 DNA reads as TGTGCCAGCAGCTTAGCGCTAGCGGGAGGTCCCTCCCCCCACAATGAGCAGTTCTTC.

This clonotype was seen ten or more times. The chain is built from TRBV7-2 and TRBJ2-7, with unresolved D. This CDR3 is 11 amino acids long. Germline CDR1 and CDR2: SGHTA and FQGNSA. Trimming removed 5 bases from V and 4 bases from J, with 6 bases in between. The chain's CDR3 is CASSPKYEQYV. CDR3 DNA sequence: TGTGCCAGCAGCCCGAAATACGAGCAGTACGTC.

This clonotype was observed a few times. The rearrangement uses TRBV5-4 and TRBJ1-1; D not resolved. Germline loops: CDR1 SGHNT, CDR2 YYREEE (reference sequence). Trimming removed 4 bases at V and 1 base at J, with 17 bases between. The CDR3 runs 16 residues. CDR3 sequence reads: CASSVQKMASNTEAFF. CDR3 nucleotides: TGTGCCAGCAGCGTACAGAAGATGGCCTCGAACACTGAAGCTTTCTTT.

The chain joins TRBV7-2 to TRBJ2-5, with D perhaps TRBD2 (6 bases). CDR1 SGHTA and CDR2 FQGNSA come from the germline V gene. V was cut by 1 base and J by 2 bases, with 11 bases left in between. The CDR3 is 15 residues long. This chain's CDR3 is CASSLELALQETQYF. The CDR3 coding sequence is TGTGCCAGCAGCTTAGAACTAGCCTTACAAGAGACCCAGTACTTC.

The V call is TRBV7-6, the J call TRBJ2-3, with 10 nucleotides matching TRBD1. Germline V gene data show CDR1 as SGHVS and CDR2 as FNYEAQ. CDR3 length: 14 amino acids. V dropped 5 bases and J dropped 5; count of bases not matched to a gene: 4. Here the CDR3 DNA reads TGTGCCAGCAGCCAGGGACAGGGGATAGATACGCAGTATTTT. Its translation: CASSQGQGIDTQYF. The complete variable domain, with remaining parts taken from reference TRBV7-6 and TRBJ2-3, reads GAGVSQSPRYKVTKRGQDVALRCDPISGHVSLYWYRQALGQGPEFLTYFNYEAQQDKSGLPNDRFSAERPEGSISTLTIQRTEQRDSAMYRCASSQGQGIDTQYFGPGTRLTVL.